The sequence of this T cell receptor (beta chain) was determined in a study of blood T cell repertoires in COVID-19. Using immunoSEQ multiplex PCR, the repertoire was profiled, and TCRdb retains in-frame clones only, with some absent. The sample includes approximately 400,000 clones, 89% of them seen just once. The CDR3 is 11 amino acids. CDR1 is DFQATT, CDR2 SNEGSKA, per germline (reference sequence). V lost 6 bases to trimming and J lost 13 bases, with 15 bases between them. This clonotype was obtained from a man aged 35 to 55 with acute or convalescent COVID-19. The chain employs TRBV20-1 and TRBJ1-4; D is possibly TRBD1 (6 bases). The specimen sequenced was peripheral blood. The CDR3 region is CSAEGGDRLFF. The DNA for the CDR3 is TGCAGTGCGGAAGGGGGGGATAGACTGTTTTTT.